These 12 T cell receptor beta chains originate from one sample sequenced in a study of CD8 T cells in Susac syndrome. The RNA input was about 0.5 to 1 ug, and it was reverse transcribed with random hexamers. TCRdb recomputed calls from the immunoSEQ multiplex PCR reads with MiXCR, one row per CDR3 protein. The sample holds 90,000 to 150,000 distinct CDR3 sequences, 85% to 95% seen once. Sequencing was done on a sample of CD4+ T cells from PBMCs. All receptors derive from a human donor in good health.

The chain uses TRBV12-3 or TRBV12-4 and TRBJ1-2; D not resolved. This CDR3 region has 14 residues. The V and J ends lost 5 bases and 1 base respectively, with 11 bases between them. The CDR3 spells CASSTIGDNYGYTF. The CDR3 DNA reads as TGTGCCAGCAGTACGATCGGGGATAACTATGGCTACACCTTC.

J is TRBJ1-5 and V is TRBV2; 7 bases fit TRBD1. Trimming cost V 1 base and J 3 bases; bases outside gene matches: 6. The CDR3 runs to 16 residues. The germline CDR1 and CDR2 sequences are SNHLY and FYNNEI. CDR3 residues: CASSEGPTGNNQPQHF. CDR3 DNA sequence: TGTGCCAGCAGTGAAGGCCCGACAGGGAACAATCAGCCCCAGCATTTT.

The V call is TRBV5-1, the J call TRBJ2-2; D gene unclear. The ends were cut back, 0 bases at V and 5 bases at J, with 5 bases in the middle. The V gene's germline CDR1 is SGHRS and CDR2 YFSETQ. This CDR3 comprises 13 residues. CDR3 in amino acids: CASSLVGTGELFF. The CDR3 bases are TGCGCCAGCAGCTTGGTTGGGACCGGGGAGCTGTTTTTT.

V is TRBV29-1 and J is TRBJ2-1, with D hard to call. The V gene's germline CDR1 is SQVTM and CDR2 ANQGSEA. V lost 0 bases, J lost 3 bases, and 15 bases lay in between. The CDR3 is 16 amino acids. The CDR3 nucleotides are TGCAGCGTTGAAGATCAGCATGGCAGTATCTACAATGAGCAGTTCTTC. It translates to CSVEDQHGSIYNEQFF.

This rearrangement joins TRBV15 to TRBJ2-2; TRBD1 aligns across 7 bases. Germline V CDR1 and CDR2: LNHNV, YYDKDF (reference sequence). This CDR3 region has 16 residues. V lost 3 bases and J lost 0; bases outside the gene matches: 4. The CDR3 DNA is TGTGCCACCAGCAGGAGGCAGGGGGCGAACACCGGGGAGCTGTTTTTT. This translates into CATSRRQGANTGELFF.

A few counts support this clonotype. V usage is TRBV18 and J usage is TRBJ1-1; D might be TRBD1 (6 bases). The CDR3 runs to 13 residues. With 2 bases removed from V and 3 bases from J, the gap between germline ends came to 7 bases. Germline V gene data show CDR1 as KGHSH and CDR2 as LQKENI. This CDR3 is CASSPNRDTEAFF. For the CDR3, the DNA is TGTGCCAGCTCACCAAACAGGGACACTGAAGCTTTCTTT. Looking up the rest from reference TRBV18 and TRBJ1-1 gives the full variable domain: NAGVMQNPRHLVRRRGQEARLRCSPMKGHSHVYWYRQLPEEGLKFMVYLQKENIIDESGMPKERFSAEFPKEGPSILRIQQVVRGDSAAYFCASSPNRDTEAFFGQGTRLTVV.

J is TRBJ2-1 and V is TRBV12-3 or TRBV12-4; D is undetermined. There are 13 residues in the CDR3. V was clipped by 0 bases and J by 1 base, with 1 base between them. For the CDR3, the DNA is TGTGCCAGCAGTTTAGCTTCCTACAATGAGCAGTTCTTC. Translated: CASSLASYNEQFF.

The V call is TRBV29-1, the J call TRBJ1-4; D is uncertain. The CDR3 has 13 residues. Per the germline V gene, CDR1 is SQVTM and CDR2 is ANQGSEA. Trimming pared 5 bases from V and 8 bases from J, leaving 15 bases between. The CDR3: CSVSPGLGEKLFF. The CDR3 nucleotides read TGCAGCGTTTCTCCGGGCCTAGGCGAAAAACTGTTTTTT.

The chain uses TRBV3-1 and TRBJ2-1; maybe TRBD1 (7 bases). Looked up from germline, CDR1 is LGHDT and CDR2 is YNNKEL (reference sequence). Trimming pared 1 base from V and 6 bases from J, leaving 10 bases between. The CDR3 covers 14 residues. The CDR3 reads CASSQGQGGNEQFF. The CDR3 bases are TGTGCCAGCAGCCAAGGACAGGGAGGCAATGAGCAGTTCTTC.

This clonotype came up a few times. Written as DNA, the CDR3 is TGTGCCAGCAGCTTAGCCCCAGTTCCTACGTGGTACTTC. This encodes CASSLAPVPTWYF. The genes are TRBV7-9 and TRBJ2-7; D not certain. There are 13 residues in the CDR3. Germline loops: CDR1 SEHNR, CDR2 FQNEAQ (reference sequence). V lost 0 bases and J lost 12, with 15 bases in between.

V gene TRBV5-4 combines with J gene TRBJ2-1, with D maybe TRBD2 (6 bases). Germline V CDR1 and CDR2: SGHNT, YYREEE (reference sequence). V gave up 0 bases and J gave up 3 bases, with 13 bases separating them. The CDR3 contains 16 residues. The CDR3 coding sequence is TGTGCCAGCAGCTTGGAGGCGGGATCTTTCTACAATGAGCAGTTCTTC. Translating it yields CASSLEAGSFYNEQFF. The full variable domain, rest sourced from reference TRBV5-4 and TRBJ2-1, is ETGVTQSPTHLIKTRGQQVTLRCSSQSGHNTVSWYQQALGQGPQFIFQYYREEENGRGNFPPRFSGLQFPNYSSELNVNALELDDSALYLCASSLEAGSFYNEQFFGPGTRLTVL.

The rearrangement joins TRBV6-5 to TRBJ2-5, with D uncertain. CDR1 MNHEY and CDR2 SVGAGI come from the germline V gene. This CDR3 has 14 residues. V was trimmed by 6 bases and J by 4 bases, leaving 15 bases between them. CDR3 protein: CASSPGRRRETQYF. The CDR3 region has the DNA TGTGCCAGCAGCCCCGGACGGCGTCGAGAGACCCAGTACTTC.